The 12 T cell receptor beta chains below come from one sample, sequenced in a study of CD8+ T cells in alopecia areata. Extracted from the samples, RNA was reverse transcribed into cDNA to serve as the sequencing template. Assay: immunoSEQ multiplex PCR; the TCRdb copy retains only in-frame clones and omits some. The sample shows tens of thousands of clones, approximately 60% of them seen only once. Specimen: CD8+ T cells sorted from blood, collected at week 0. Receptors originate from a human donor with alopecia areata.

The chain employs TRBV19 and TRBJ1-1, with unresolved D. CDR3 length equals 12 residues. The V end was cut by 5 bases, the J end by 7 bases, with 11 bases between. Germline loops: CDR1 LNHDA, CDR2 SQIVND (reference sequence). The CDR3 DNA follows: TGTGCCAGTAGTCAGGCCCCGGGTGAAGCTTTCTTT. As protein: CASSQAPGEAFF.

The CDR3 loop is CASSADRGTDTQYF. In nucleotides, the CDR3 is TGCGCCAGCAGCGCTGACAGGGGCACAGATACGCAGTATTTT. The chain is built from TRBV5-1 and TRBJ2-3; TRBD1 agrees at 7 bases. Per the germline V gene, CDR1 is SGHRS and CDR2 is YFSETQ. V was clipped by 4 bases and J by 1 base; unmatched bases: 3. CDR3 size: 14 residues.

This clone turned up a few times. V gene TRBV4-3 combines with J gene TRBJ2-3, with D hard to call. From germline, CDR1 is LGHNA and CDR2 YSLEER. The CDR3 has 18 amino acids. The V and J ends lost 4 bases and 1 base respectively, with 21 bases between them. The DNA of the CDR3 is TGCGCCAGCAGCCTCCAATATAAGGTGACCTCTGGCACAGATACGCAGTATTTT. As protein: CASSLQYKVTSGTDTQYF.

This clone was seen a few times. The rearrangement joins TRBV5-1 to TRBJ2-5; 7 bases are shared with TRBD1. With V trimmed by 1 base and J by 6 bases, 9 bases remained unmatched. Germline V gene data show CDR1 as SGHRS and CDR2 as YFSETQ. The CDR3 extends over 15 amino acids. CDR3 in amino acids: CASSLTGTEVQTQYF. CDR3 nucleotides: TGCGCCAGCAGCTTGACCGGGACAGAGGTACAGACCCAGTACTTC. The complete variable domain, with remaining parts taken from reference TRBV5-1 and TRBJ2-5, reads KAGVTQTPRYLIKTRGQQVTLSCSPISGHRSVSWYQQTPGQGLQFLFEYFSETQRNKGNFPGRFSGRQFSNSRSEMNVSTLELGDSALYLCASSLTGTEVQTQYFGPGTRLLVL.

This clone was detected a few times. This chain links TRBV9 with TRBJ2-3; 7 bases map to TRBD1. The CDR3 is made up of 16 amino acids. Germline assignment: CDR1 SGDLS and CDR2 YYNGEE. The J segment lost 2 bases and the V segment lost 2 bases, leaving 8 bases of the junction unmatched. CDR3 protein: CASSVRDRIYTDTQYF. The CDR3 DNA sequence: TGTGCCAGCAGCGTCCGGGACAGAATATACACAGATACGCAGTATTTT.

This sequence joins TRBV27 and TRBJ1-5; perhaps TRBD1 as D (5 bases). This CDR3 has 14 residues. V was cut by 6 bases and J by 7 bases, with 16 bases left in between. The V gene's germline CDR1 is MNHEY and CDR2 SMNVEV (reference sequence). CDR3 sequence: CASSQTGEKQPQHF. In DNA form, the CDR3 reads TGTGCCAGCAGCCAAACAGGAGAAAAACAGCCCCAGCATTTT.

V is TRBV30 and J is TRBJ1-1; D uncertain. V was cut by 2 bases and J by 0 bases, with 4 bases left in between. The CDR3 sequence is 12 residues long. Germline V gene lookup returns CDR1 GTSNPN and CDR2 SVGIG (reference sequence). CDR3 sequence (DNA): TGTGCCTGGAGTCGGATGAACACTGAAGCTTTCTTT. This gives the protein CAWSRMNTEAFF.

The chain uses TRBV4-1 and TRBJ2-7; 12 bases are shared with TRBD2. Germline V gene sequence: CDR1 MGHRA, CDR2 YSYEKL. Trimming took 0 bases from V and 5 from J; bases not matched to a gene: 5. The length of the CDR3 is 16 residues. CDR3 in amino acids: CASSQDRLAGVHEQYF. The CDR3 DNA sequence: TGCGCCAGCAGCCAAGACCGACTAGCGGGAGTCCACGAGCAGTACTTC.

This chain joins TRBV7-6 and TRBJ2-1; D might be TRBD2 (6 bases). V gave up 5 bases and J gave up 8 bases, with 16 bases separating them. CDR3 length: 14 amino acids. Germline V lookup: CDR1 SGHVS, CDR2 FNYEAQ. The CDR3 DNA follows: TGTGCCAGCAGCCAAAATGGACTATTCGATGAGCAGTTCTTC. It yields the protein CASSQNGLFDEQFF.

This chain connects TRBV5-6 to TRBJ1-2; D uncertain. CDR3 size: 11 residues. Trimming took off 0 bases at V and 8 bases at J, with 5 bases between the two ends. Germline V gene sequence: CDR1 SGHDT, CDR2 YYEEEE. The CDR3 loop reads CASSLDRGYTF. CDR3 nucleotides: TGTGCCAGCAGCTTGGACAGAGGCTACACCTTC.

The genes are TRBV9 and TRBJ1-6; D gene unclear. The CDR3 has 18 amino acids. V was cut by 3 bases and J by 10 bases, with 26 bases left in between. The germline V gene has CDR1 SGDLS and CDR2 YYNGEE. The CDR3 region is CASSASFEDATLWSPLHF. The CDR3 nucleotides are TGTGCCAGCAGCGCGTCGTTTGAAGACGCAACCCTTTGGTCACCCCTCCACTTT.

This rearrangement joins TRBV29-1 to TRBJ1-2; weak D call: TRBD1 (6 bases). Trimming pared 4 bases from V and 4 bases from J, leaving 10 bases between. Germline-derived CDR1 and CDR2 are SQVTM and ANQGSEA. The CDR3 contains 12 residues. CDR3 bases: TGCAGCGTTGTTACAGGGCTCTATGGCTACACCTTC. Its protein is CSVVTGLYGYTF.